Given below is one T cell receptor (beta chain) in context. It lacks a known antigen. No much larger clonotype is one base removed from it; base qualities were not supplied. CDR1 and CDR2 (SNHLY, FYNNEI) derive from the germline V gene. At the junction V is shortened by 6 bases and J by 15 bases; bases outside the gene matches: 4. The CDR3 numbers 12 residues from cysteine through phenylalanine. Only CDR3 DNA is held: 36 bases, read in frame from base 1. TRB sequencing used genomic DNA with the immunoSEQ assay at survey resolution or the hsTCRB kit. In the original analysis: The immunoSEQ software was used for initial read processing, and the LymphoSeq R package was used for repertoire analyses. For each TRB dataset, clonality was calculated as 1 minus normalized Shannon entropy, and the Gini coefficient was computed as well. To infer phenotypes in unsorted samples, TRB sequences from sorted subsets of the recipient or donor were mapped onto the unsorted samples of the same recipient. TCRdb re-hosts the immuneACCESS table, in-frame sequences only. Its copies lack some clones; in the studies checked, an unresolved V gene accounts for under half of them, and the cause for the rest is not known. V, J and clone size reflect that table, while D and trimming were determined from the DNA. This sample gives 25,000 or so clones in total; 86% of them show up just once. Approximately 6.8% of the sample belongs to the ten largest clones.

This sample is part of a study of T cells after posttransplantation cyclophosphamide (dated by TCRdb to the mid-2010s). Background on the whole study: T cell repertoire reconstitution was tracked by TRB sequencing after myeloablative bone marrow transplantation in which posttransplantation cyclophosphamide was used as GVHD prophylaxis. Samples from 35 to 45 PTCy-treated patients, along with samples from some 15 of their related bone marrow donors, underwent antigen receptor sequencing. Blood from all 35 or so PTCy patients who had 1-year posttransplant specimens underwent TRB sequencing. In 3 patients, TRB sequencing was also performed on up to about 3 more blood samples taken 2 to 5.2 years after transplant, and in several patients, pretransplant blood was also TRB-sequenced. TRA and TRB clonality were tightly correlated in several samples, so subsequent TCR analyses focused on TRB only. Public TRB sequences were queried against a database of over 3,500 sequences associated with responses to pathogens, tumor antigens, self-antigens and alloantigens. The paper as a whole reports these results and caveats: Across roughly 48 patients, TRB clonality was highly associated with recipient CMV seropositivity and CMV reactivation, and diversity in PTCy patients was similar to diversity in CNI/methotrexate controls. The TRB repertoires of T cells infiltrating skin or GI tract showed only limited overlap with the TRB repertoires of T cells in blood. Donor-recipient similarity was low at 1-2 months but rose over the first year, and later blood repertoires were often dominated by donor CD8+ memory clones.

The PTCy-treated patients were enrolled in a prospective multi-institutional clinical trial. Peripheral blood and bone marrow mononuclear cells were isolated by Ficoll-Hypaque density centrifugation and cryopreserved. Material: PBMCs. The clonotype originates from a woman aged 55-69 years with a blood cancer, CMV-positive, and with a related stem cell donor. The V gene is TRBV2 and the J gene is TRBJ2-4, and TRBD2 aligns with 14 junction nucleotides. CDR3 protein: CASRPTSGGGYF. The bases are TGTGCCAGCAGACCGACTAGCGGGGGGGGGTACTTC.